The 10 T cell receptor beta chains below all came from one sample that was sequenced in a study of T cell responses to AZD1222 COVID-19 vaccine. TCRdb's copy holds only in-frame clones and misses some; the assay was immunoSEQ multiplex PCR. Here the sample spans some 130,000 clones, roughly 89% being singletons. The input for sequencing was peripheral blood, taken on day 0 of AZD1222 vaccination. These receptors came from an adult in good health.

The gene calls are TRBV5-8 and TRBJ2-7; no reliable D call. The ends were cut back, 2 bases at V and 4 bases at J, with 4 bases in the middle. The CDR3 spans 11 residues. The germline gives CDR1 SGHTS, CDR2 YDEGEE. CDR3 residues: CASSFGYEQYF. The CDR3 region has the DNA TGTGCCAGCAGCTTCGGGTACGAGCAGTACTTC.

V usage is TRBV6-2 or TRBV6-3 and J usage is TRBJ2-5; tentative D call: TRBD2 (5 bases). The germline CDR1 and CDR2 sequences are MNHEY and SVGEGT. The length of the CDR3 is 17 residues. The V end lost 0 bases, the J end lost 6 bases, and 20 bases lay between the germline ends. The CDR3 bases are TGTGCCAGCAGTTACTCCCCACATTACGGGAACGGGAAGACCCAGTACTTC. It yields the protein CASSYSPHYGNGKTQYF.

This clone was recorded once. J is TRBJ2-4 and V is TRBV2; TRBD2 is a possible D gene (5 bases). V lost 11 bases to trimming and J lost 4 bases, with 15 bases between them. CDR3 length: 13 amino acids. Germline V gene data show CDR1 as SNHLY and CDR2 as FYNNEI. The CDR3 DNA reads as TGTGCCGGAGGCCGGGATCCTAAAAACATTCAGTACTTC. Translation gives CAGGRDPKNIQYF.

The chain recombines TRBV9 with TRBJ1-1, with 12 bases that match TRBD1. Trimming at V came to 4 bases and at J to 8 bases, leaving 6 bases not matched to a gene. CDR1 and CDR2 (germline): SGDLS, YYNGEE. CDR3 size: 14 residues. The CDR3, as DNA: TGTGCCAGCAGCATCGCCGGGACAGGGGGCGAAGCTTTCTTT. Protein product: CASSIAGTGGEAFF.

This chain connects TRBV10-3 to TRBJ1-4; D gene ambiguous. The CDR3 length is 12 residues. Trimming left V 4 bases short and J 8 bases short, with 8 bases between. CDR1 and CDR2 from the germline V gene are ENHRY and SYGVKD. The CDR3: CAISGMGEKLFF. The DNA for the CDR3 is TGTGCCATCAGTGGAATGGGAGAAAAACTGTTTTTT.

This chain connects TRBV19 to TRBJ1-2; no clear D gene. V lost 7 bases to trimming and J lost 1 base, with 25 bases between them. Germline CDR1 LNHDA, CDR2 SQIVND (reference sequence). The CDR3 runs 18 residues. CDR3 in DNA: TGTGCCAGTACCCGAATGTGGTTCATGATGATAATTAACTATGGCTACACCTTC. Amino acid sequence: CASTRMWFMMIINYGYTF.

CDR3 in amino acids: CASSQGVGGANVLTF. CDR3 nucleotide sequence: TGTGCCAGCAGTCAGGGGGTGGGTGGGGCCAACGTCCTGACTTTC. The V call is TRBV25-1, the J call TRBJ2-6, with 7 bases that match TRBD1. The V and J ends lost 5 bases and 3 bases, in that order; junction bases with no gene match: 4. CDR1 is MGHDK, CDR2 SYGVNS, per germline. The CDR3 sequence is 15 residues long.

This sequence joins TRBV19 and TRBJ1-2; no reliable D call. V was cut by 3 bases and J by 4 bases, with 6 bases left in between. This CDR3 spans 12 amino acids. CDR1 and CDR2 (germline): LNHDA, SQIVND (reference sequence). The CDR3 region is CASSINSYGYTF. The DNA for the CDR3 is TGTGCCAGTAGTATCAACAGCTATGGCTACACCTTC.

The V and J genes are TRBV19 and TRBJ1-2; TRBD1 aligns across 7 bases. This CDR3 is 16 amino acids long. Germline lookup yields CDR1 LNHDA and CDR2 SQIVND (reference sequence). V shed 6 bases, J shed 2 bases, and the junction held 12 bases outside the gene matches. The CDR3 loop is CASSVPGQPRNYGYTF. The CDR3 region has the DNA TGTGCCAGTAGCGTACCGGGACAGCCGCGAAACTATGGCTACACCTTC.

J is TRBJ2-1 and V is TRBV20-1, with 7 bases aligning to TRBD2. The trim removed 3 bases at V and 2 bases at J, leaving 13 bases unmatched. Germline assignment: CDR1 DFQATT and CDR2 SNEGSKA (reference sequence). CDR3 size: 17 residues. CDR3 nucleotides: TGCAGTGCTAGTATCATAGGGCGGGGGAGGCCCTACAATGAGCAGTTCTTC. It translates to CSASIIGRGRPYNEQFF.